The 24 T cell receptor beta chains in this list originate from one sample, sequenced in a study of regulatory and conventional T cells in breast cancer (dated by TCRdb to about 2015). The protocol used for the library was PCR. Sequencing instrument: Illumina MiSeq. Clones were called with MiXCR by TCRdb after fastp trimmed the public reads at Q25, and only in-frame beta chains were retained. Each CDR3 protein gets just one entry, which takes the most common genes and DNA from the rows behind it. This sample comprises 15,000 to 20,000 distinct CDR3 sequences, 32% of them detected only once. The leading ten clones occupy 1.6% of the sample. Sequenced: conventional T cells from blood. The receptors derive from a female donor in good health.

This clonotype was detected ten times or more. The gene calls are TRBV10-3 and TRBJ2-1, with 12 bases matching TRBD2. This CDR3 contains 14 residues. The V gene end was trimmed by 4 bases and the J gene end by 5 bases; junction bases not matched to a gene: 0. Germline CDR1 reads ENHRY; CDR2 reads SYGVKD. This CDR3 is CAISGTSGDNEQFF. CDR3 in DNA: TGTGCCATCAGTGGGACTAGCGGGGACAATGAGCAGTTCTTC.

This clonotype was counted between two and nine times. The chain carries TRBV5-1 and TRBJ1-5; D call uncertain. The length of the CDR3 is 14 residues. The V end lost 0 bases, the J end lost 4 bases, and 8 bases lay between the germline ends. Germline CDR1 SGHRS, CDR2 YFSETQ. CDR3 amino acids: CASSLGDTNQPQHF. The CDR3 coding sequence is TGCGCCAGCAGCTTGGGTGACACAAATCAGCCCCAGCATTTT.

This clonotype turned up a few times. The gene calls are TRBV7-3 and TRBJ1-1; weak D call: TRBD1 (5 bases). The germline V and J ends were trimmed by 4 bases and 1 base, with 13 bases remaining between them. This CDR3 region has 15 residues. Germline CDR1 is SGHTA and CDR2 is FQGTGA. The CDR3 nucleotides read TGTGCCAGCAGCTCCCTTGTGGGGCCGAACACTGAAGCTTTCTTT. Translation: CASSSLVGPNTEAFF.

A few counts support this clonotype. The CDR3 coding sequence is TGTGCCAGCAGTCACAAGGGACTAGCGGGAAGCGGAGCAGATACGCAGTATTTT. Amino acid sequence: CASSHKGLAGSGADTQYF. The chain couples TRBV6-5 to TRBJ2-3, with 13 bases fitting TRBD2. CDR3 size: 18 residues. Germline values: CDR1 MNHEY, CDR2 SVGAGI. J lost 4 bases, V lost 5 bases, and 12 bases had no gene match.

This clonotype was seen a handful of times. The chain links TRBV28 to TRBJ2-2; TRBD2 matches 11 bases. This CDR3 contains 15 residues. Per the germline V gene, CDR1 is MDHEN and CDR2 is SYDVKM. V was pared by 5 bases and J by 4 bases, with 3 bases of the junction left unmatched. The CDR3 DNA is TGTGCCAGCAGTAATAGCGGGGGGGCCACCGGGGAGCTGTTTTTT. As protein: CASSNSGGATGELFF.

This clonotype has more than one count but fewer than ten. The CDR3 region is CASSGGYNQPQHF. CDR3 nucleotide sequence: TGTGCCAGCTCCGGGGGCTACAATCAGCCCCAGCATTTT. The chain is built from TRBV12-3 or TRBV12-4 and TRBJ1-5, with TRBD1 as a possible D gene (6 bases). The CDR3 contains 13 residues. V lost 8 bases and J 3 bases, leaving 11 bases between the germline ends.

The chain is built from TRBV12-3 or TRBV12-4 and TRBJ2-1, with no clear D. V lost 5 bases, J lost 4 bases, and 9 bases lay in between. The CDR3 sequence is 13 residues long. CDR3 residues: CASSLGRYNEQFF. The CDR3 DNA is TGTGCCAGCAGTCTCGGACGGTACAATGAGCAGTTCTTC.

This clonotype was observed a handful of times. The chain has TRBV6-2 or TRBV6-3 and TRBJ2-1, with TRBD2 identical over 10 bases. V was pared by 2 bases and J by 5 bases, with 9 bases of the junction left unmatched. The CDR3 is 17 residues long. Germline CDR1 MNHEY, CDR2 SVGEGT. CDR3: CASSYIQRGGLNNEQFF. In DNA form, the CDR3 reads TGTGCCAGCAGTTACATCCAGCGGGGGGGCCTGAACAATGAGCAGTTCTTC.

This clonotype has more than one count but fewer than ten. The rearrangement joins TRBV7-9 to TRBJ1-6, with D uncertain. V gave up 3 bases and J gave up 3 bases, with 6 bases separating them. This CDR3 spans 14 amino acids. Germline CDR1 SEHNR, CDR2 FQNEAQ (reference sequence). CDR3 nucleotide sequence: TGTGCCAGCAGCTTTCAAAACTATAATTCACCCCTCCACTTT. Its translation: CASSFQNYNSPLHF.

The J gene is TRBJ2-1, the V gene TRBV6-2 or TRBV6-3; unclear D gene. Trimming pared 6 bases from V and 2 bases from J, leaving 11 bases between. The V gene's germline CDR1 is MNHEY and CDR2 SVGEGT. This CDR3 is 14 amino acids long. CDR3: CASRVLGTYNEQFF. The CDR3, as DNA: TGTGCCAGCAGAGTCCTGGGGACCTACAATGAGCAGTTCTTC.

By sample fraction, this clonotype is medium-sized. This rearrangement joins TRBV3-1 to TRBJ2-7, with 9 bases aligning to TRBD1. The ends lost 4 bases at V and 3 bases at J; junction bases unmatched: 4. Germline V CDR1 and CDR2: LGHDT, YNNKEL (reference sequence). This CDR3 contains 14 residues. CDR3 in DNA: TGTGCCAGCAGCCCCGGGACAGGGTACTACGAGCAGTACTTC. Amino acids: CASSPGTGYYEQYF.

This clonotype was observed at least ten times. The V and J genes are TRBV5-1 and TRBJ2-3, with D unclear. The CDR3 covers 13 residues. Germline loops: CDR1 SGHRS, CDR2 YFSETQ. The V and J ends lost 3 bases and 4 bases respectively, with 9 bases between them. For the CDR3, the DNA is TGCGCCAGCAGCTACCGGTCTTCAGATACGCAGTATTTT. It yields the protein CASSYRSSDTQYF.

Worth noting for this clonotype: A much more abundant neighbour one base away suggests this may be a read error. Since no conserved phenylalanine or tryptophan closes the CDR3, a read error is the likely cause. CDR3 sequence (DNA): TGCGCCAGCAGCCCACTGACAGGGAGGCTTGAAGCTTTCCTT. Translating it yields CASSPLTGRLEAFL. The genes are TRBV5-1 and TRBJ1-1, with 7 bases fitting TRBD1. This CDR3 has 14 residues. V was clipped by 4 bases and J by 7 bases; unmatched bases: 10. The germline V gene has CDR1 SGHRS and CDR2 YFSETQ.

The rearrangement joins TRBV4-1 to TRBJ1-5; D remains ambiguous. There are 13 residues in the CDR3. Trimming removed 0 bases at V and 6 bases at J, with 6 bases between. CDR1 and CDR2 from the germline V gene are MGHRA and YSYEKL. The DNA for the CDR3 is TGCGCCAGCAGCCAAGAGGGGAGTCAGCCCCAGCATTTT. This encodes CASSQEGSQPQHF.

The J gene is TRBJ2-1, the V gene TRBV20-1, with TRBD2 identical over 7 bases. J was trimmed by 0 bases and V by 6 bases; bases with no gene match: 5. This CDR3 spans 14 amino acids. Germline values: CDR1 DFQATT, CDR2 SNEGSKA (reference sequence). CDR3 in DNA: TGCAGTGCCCTAGCGGAGCCCTCCTACAATGAGCAGTTCTTC. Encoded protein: CSALAEPSYNEQFF.

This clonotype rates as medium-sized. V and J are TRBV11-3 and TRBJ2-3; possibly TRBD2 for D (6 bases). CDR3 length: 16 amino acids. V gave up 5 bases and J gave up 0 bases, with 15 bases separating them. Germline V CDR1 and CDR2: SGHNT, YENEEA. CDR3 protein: CASSPGVVGSTDTQYF. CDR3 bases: TGTGCCAGCAGCCCGGGAGTAGTCGGGAGCACAGATACGCAGTATTTT. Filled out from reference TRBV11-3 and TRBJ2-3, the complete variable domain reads EAGVVQSPRYKIIEKKQPVAFWCNPISGHNTLYWYLQNLGQGPELLIRYENEEAVDDSQLPKDRFSAERLKGVDSTLKIQPAELGDSAVYLCASSPGVVGSTDTQYFGPGTRLTVL.

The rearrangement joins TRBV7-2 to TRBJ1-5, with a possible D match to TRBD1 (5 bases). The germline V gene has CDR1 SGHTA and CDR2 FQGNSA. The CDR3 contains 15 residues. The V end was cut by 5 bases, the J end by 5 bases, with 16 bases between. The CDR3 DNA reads TGTGCCAGCAGCGCATTTTTAGGGGCTTATCAGCCCCAGCATTTT. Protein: CASSAFLGAYQPQHF.

The DNA for the CDR3 is TGTGCCAGCAGCTTACTAGGGCTGGGGATAACGGGAGAGACCCAGTACTTC. Translated, it gives CASSLLGLGITGETQYF. The chain carries TRBV7-2 and TRBJ2-5; the D is unclear. The germline CDR1 and CDR2 sequences are SGHTA and FQGNSA. The CDR3 loop spans 17 amino acids. V shed 2 bases and J shed 4 bases, with 20 bases lying between them.

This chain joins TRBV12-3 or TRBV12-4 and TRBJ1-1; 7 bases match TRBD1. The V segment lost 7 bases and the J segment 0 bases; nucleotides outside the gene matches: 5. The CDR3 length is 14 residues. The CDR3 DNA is TGTGCCAGCACCCGGGACAGCATGAACACTGAAGCTTTCTTT. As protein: CASTRDSMNTEAFF.

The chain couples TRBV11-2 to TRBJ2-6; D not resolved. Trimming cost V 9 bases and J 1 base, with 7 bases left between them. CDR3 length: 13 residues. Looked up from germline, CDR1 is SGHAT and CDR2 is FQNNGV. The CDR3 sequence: CARSFSGANVLTF. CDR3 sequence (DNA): TGTGCCAGAAGTTTTTCTGGGGCCAACGTCCTGACTTTC.

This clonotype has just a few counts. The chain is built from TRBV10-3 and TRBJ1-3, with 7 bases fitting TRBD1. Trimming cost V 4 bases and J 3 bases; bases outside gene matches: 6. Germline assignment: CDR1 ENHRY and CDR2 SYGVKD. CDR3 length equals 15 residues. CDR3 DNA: TGTGCCATCAGTGTCGGGGACAGTCATGGAAACACCATATATTTT. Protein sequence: CAISVGDSHGNTIYF.

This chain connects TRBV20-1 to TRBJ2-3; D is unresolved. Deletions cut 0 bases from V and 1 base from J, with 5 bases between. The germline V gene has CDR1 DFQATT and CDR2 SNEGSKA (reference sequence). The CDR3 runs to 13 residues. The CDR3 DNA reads TGCAGTGCTAGAGATACGGGCACAGATACGCAGTATTTT. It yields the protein CSARDTGTDTQYF.

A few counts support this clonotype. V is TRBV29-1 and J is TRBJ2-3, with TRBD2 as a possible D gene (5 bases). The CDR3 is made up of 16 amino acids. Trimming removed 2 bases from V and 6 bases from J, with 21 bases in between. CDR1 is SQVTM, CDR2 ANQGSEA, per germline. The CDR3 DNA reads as TGCAGCGTTGAAAGCCGGGCAGGCAGAGGGTCGGATACGCAGTATTTT. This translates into CSVESRAGRGSDTQYF.

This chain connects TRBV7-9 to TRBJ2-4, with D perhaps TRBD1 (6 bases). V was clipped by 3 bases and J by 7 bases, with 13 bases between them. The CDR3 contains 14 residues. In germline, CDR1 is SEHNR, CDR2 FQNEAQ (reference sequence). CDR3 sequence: CASSLSQGRNIQYF. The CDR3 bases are TGTGCCAGCAGCTTGTCACAGGGACGGAACATTCAGTACTTC. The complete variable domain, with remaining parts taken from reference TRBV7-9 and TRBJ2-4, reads DTGVSQNPRHKITKRGQNVTFRCDPISEHNRLYWYRQTLGQGPEFLTYFQNEAQLEKSRLLSDRFSAERPKGSFSTLEIQRTEQGDSAMYLCASSLSQGRNIQYFGAGTRLSVL.